This TCR beta chain was retrieved from a study of tumor and adjacent non-tumor tissue in lung cancer (dated by TCRdb to the late 2010s). Regarding the research as a whole: The cohort included around twelve adenocarcinoma, a couple of squamous cell carcinoma and 1 small cell lung cancer patients. The study compared bulk TCRbeta repertoires between lung tumor tissue and matched distant non-tumor lung tissue from over 13 lung cancer patients. In total, sequencing yielded 125,075,908 productive TCRbeta reads, which works out to an average of around 4.2 million reads per sample. The 15 enrolled patients, of whom about 10 were men and 5 were women, were aged roughly 30 to 85 years and were diagnosed with TNM stage I to III disease. TCRbeta CDR3 sequencing was performed on a few dozen paired specimens, with one tumor sample and one normal lung sample collected per patient. Study-wide findings and limitations: Significantly higher TCR diversity was found in younger patients, and higher tumor TCR diversity was associated with shorter overall and disease-free survival. The sequencing platform is not named in the methods, and unique molecular identifiers are not mentioned. Significantly higher TCR diversity (inverse Simpson) was observed in tumor tissue than in normal lung tissue (approximately 430 vs 150, P = 0.0075, Mann-Whitney U test). A significantly larger cumulative share of the repertoire was made up by the top 100 clones in normal lung than in tumor tissue. With only about 16 patients in the cohort, the authors noted that larger samples and more detailed clinical data are needed. Peripheral blood was not sequenced, so blood TCRbeta repertoires were not examined in the lung cancer patients of the study.

Libraries were constructed by multiplex PCR. The run used an Illumina HiSeq 2500. TCRbeta libraries were built by three rounds of nested PCR using primers (Table S4), following protocols modified from ARM-PCR. Before sequencing, PCR products of 200-500 bp were cut from the gel and purified using the QIAquick gel extraction kit. Regarding the original processing steps: Trimmomatic was used to clean the reads, FLASH merged the cleaned reads into complete CDR3 sequences, and MiTCR assigned the sequences to V(D)J germline segments. Clonal diversity was calculated as the inverse Simpson's index using VDJtools. A read counted as productive if the sequence was in-frame and lacked a premature stop codon. TCRdb took the public reads, trimmed them with fastp at Q25, ran MiXCR for clone calling and kept in-frame beta chains. Identical CDR3 protein sequences are pooled into one entry, listed with their most common genes and DNA. TCRdb assigned the V and J calls; the authors' analysis was not used. Counted in this sample were 75,000 to 100,000 distinct CDR3 sequences; about 72% of them appeared once. Jointly, the top ten make up approximately 20% of the sample.

Bulk unsorted tissue served as the source for RNA extraction, and RNA quality was assessed using a NanoDrop ND-1000 and an Agilent 2100. All donors had newly diagnosed lung cancer, had not received prior chemotherapy, and were admitted for thoracic surgery in China between August and November 2014. The study excluded patients who had received radiotherapy or chemotherapy before or who had another cancer at the same time. Pieces of surgical tissue measuring about 1-2.1 cm3 were kept in RNAlater solution and held at -80 degrees C until needed. To note about this clonotype: Its recognized antigen is unknown. An end of the junction differs from the germline gene, which may be a read error.

The sequenced material came from lung tumor tissue. The clonotype comes from a man between 60 and 70 years old with non-small cell lung cancer.

Here the CDR3 is given as CASSSGIGRPGANALTF. The DNA sequence follows: TGTGCCAGCAGTTCAGGCATCGGAAGACCTGGGGCCAACGCCCTGACTTTC. The chain is made from TRBV6-6 and TRBJ2-6; TRBD1 could be the D gene, as 5 bases match. From a lookup of the germline V gene (reference sequence), CDR1 and CDR2 are MNHNY and SVGAGI. Counted from cysteine to phenylalanine, this CDR3 has 17 amino acids. Kept here is only the CDR3 DNA, which spans 51 bases and is read in frame from base 1.